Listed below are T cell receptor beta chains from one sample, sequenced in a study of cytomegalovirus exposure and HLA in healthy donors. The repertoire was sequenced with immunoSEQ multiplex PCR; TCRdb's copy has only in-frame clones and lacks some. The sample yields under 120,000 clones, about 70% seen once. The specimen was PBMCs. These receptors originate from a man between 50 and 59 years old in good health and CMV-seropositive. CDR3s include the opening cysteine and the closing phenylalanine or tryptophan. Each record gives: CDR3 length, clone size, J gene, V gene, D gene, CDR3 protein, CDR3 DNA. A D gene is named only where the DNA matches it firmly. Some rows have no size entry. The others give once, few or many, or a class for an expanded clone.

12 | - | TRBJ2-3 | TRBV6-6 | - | CASMGSTDTQYF | TGTGCCAGCATGGGCAGCACAGATACGCAGTATTTT
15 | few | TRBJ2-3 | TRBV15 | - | CATSRGGTSTDTQYF | TGTGCCACCAGCAGAGGGGGGACTAGCACAGATACGCAGTATTTT
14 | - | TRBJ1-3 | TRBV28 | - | CASSSRPLGNTIYF | TGTGCCAGCAGTTCCAGGCCCTTAGGAAACACCATATATTTT
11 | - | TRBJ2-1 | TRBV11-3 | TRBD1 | CASSRQGEQFF | TGTGCCAGCAGCCGACAGGGCGAGCAGTTCTTC
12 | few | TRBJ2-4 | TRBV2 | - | CASSDRGNIQYF | TGTGCCAGCAGTGACAGGGGAAACATTCAGTACTTC
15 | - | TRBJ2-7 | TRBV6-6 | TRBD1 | CASRLPDRARHEQYF | TGTGCCAGCAGATTACCTGACAGGGCTCGGCACGAGCAGTACTTC
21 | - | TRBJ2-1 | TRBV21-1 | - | CASDWGIGSGRGPGGHNEQFF | -
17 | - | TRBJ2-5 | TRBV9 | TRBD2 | CASSATRTSGSGETQYF | TGTGCCAGCAGCGCTACCAGGACTAGCGGGAGTGGGGAGACCCAGTACTTC
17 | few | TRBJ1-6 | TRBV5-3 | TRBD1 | CARSHLRTGIKDSPLHF | TGTGCCAGAAGCCACCTTAGGACAGGGATAAAGGATTCACCCCTCCACTTT
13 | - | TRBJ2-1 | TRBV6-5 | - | CASRDITYNEQFF | TGTGCCAGCCGGGATATTACCTACAATGAGCAGTTCTTC
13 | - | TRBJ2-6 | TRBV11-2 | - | CASQGSGANVLTF | TGTGCCAGTCAGGGCTCTGGGGCCAACGTCCTGACTTTC
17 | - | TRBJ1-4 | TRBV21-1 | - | CASSPIRYGTGREKLFF | TGTGCCAGCAGCCCGATTCGTTATGGGACAGGGAGAGAAAAACTGTTTTTT
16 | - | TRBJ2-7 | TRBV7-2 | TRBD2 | CASSRASGLAGYEQYF | TGTGCCAGCAGCCGCGCGTCGGGACTAGCGGGCTACGAGCAGTACTTC
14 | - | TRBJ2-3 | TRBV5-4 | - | CASSFSSGGDTQYF | TGTGCCAGCAGCTTCTCTTCCGGGGGTGATACGCAGTATTTT
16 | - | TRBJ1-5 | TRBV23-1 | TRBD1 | CASSPRGQKGNQPQHF | TGCGCCAGCAGTCCCAGGGGGCAAAAAGGCAATCAGCCCCAGCATTTT
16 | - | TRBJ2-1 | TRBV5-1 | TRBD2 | CASSLGIAGGYNEQFF | TGCGCCAGCAGCTTGGGGATAGCGGGGGGGTACAATGAGCAGTTCTTC
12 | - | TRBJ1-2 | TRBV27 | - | CASEAKSYGYTF | TGTGCCAGCGAGGCCAAATCCTATGGCTACACCTTC
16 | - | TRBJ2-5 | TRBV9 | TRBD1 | CASSVGTGVTQETQYF | TGTGCCAGCAGCGTAGGGACAGGGGTGACCCAAGAGACCCAGTACTTC
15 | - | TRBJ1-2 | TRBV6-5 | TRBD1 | CASSPPGQRRSGYTF | TGTGCCAGCAGCCCTCCGGGACAGAGAAGGAGTGGCTACACCTTC
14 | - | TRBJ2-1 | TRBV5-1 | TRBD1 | CASSSRAGGNEQFF | TGCGCCAGCAGCTCGAGGGCAGGGGGCAATGAGCAGTTCTTC
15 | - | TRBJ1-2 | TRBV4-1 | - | CASSPGEQPLYGYTF | TGCGCCAGCAGCCCGGGAGAACAGCCACTATATGGCTACACCTTC
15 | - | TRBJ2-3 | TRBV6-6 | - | CASSYTGSERGTQYF | TGTGCCAGCAGTTACACCGGGAGTGAGAGGGGTACGCAGTATTTT
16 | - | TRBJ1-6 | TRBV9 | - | CASSREAGLVNSPLHF | TGTGCCAGCAGCCGGGAGGCAGGGTTGGTCAATTCACCCCTCCACTTT
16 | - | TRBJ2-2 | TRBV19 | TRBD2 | CASSATSGFFTGELFF | TGTGCCAGTAGTGCGACTAGCGGGTTTTTCACCGGGGAGCTGTTTTTT
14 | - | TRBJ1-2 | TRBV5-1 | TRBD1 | CASSLGDRTHGYTF | TGCGCCAGCAGCTTGGGGGACAGGACCCATGGCTACACCTTC
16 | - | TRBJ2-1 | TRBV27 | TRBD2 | CASSHSGTSGSNEQFF | TGTGCCAGCAGCCACTCCGGGACTAGCGGGAGCAATGAGCAGTTCTTC
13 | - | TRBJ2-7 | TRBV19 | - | CASSARDTNEQYF | TGTGCCAGTAGTGCCCGGGACACAAACGAGCAGTACTTC
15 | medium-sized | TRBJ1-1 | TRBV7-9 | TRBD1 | CASSPKDRLSTEAFF | TGTGCCAGCAGCCCAAAGGACAGGTTGAGCACTGAAGCTTTCTTT
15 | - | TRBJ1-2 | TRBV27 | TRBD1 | CASRTAGQGVYGYTF | TGTGCCAGCAGGACCGCGGGACAGGGGGTTTATGGCTACACCTTC
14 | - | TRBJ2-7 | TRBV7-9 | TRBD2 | CASSLAEGSGGSYF | TGTGCCAGCAGCTTAGCGGAGGGTAGCGGGGGCTCCTACTTC
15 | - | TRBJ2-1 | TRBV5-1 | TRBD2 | CASSRPSSGEDEQFF | TGCGCCAGCAGCCGACCCTCTAGCGGGGAGGATGAGCAGTTCTTC
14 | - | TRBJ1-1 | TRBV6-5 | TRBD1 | CASSRDRGRTEAFF | TGTGCCAGCAGTCGGGACAGGGGGAGAACTGAAGCTTTCTTT
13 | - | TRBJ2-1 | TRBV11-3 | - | CASSLGTYNEQFF | TGTGCCAGCAGCTTAGGGACTTACAATGAGCAGTTCTTC
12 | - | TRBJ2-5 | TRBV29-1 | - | CSAGLAQETQYF | TGCAGCGCGGGACTCGCGCAAGAGACCCAGTACTTC
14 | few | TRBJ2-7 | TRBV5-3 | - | CARSLGRAVGEQYF | TGTGCCAGAAGCTTGGGCAGGGCTGTGGGGGAGCAGTACTTC
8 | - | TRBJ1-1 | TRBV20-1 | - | CSAIGAFF | TGCAGTGCTATCGGTGCTTTCTTT
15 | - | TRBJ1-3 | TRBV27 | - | CASSPTGSSGNTIYF | TGTGCCAGCAGTCCCACGGGTAGCTCTGGAAACACCATATATTTT
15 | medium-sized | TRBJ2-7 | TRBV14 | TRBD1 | CASSQARGGFYEQYF | TGTGCCAGCAGCCAAGCCCGAGGGGGCTTCTACGAGCAGTACTTC
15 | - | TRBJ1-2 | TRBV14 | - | CASSQEQGGGLGYTF | TGTGCCAGCAGCCAAGAGCAGGGTGGAGGGCTTGGCTACACCTTC
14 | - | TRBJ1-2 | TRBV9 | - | CASRFHLTGYGYTF | TGTGCCAGCAGATTCCATTTAACGGGATATGGCTACACCTTC
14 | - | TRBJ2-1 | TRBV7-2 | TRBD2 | CASRLGRGGYEQFF | TGTGCCAGCAGGTTGGGGCGGGGGGGTTATGAGCAGTTCTTC
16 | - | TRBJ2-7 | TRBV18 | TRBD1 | CASSPSLTGALHEQYF | TGTGCCAGCTCACCGAGCTTAACAGGGGCGTTGCACGAGCAGTACTTC
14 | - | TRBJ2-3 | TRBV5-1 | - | CASSSEGVSDTQYF | TGCGCCAGCAGCTCGGAGGGAGTGTCAGATACGCAGTATTTT
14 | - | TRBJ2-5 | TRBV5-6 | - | CASSLGSIRETQYF | TGTGCCAGCAGCTTGGGTAGCATAAGAGAGACCCAGTACTTC
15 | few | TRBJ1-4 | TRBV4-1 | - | CASSPVARVREKLFF | TGCGCCAGCAGCCCCGTTGCCAGGGTACGCGAAAAACTGTTTTTT
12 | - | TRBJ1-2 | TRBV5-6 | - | CASSPTGHGYTF | TGTGCCAGCAGCCCGACAGGCCATGGCTACACCTTC
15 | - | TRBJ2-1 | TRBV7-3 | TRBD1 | CASSPDRGGYNEQFF | TGTGCCAGCAGCCCCGACAGGGGGGGCTACAATGAGCAGTTCTTC
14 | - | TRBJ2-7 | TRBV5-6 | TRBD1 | CASRPGQASYEQYF | TGTGCCAGCAGGCCGGGACAGGCTTCATACGAGCAGTACTTC
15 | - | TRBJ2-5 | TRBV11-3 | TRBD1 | CASSQNGQVQETQYF | TGTGCCAGCAGCCAGAATGGACAGGTCCAAGAGACCCAGTACTTC
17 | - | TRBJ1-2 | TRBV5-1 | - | CASSQNGPSGGDYGYTF | TGCGCCAGCAGCCAAAATGGGCCGAGTGGCGGGGACTATGGCTACACCTTC
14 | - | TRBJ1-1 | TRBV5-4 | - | CASSSGIEDTEAFF | TGTGCCAGCAGCTCAGGGATTGAGGACACTGAAGCTTTCTTT
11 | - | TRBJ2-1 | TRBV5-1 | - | CASSLQNEQFF | TGCGCCAGCAGCTTGCAGAATGAGCAGTTCTTC